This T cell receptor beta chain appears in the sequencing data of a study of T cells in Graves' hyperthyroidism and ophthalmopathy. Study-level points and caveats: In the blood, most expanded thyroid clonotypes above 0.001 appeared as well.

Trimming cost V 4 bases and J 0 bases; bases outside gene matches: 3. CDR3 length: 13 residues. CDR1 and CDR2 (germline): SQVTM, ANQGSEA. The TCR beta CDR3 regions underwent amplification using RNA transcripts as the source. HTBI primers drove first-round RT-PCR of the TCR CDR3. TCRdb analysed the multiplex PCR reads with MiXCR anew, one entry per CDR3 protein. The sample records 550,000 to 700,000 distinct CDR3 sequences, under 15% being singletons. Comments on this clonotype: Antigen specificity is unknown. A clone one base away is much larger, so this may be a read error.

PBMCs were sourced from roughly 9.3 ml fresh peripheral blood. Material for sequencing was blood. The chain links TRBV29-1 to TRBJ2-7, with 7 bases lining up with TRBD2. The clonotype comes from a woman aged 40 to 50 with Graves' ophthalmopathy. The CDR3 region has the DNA TGCAGCGTTGTCGGGGGGACCTCCTACGAGCAGTACTTC. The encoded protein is CSVVGGTSYEQYF.